These T cell receptor beta chains were read from a single sample in a study of T-cell memory formation after mild COVID-19. One entry per CDR3 protein, called by TCRdb with MiXCR from the 5' RACE reads. Of approximately 400,000 distinct CDR3 sequences in the sample, approximately 25% were seen once. Sequenced material: PBMCs or a T cell subset sorted from them (not recorded which). Receptors were obtained from an adult woman who had mild COVID-19 (a few samples of this study predate the infection). Cell type and time point are not known. CDR3s include the opening cysteine and the closing phenylalanine or tryptophan.

TRBV3-1	CASSDLWGWSPLHF
TRBV4-1	CASSQEPDEQFF
TRBV19	CASSPRRAPGVDYGYTF
TRBV12-3/TRBV12-4	CASSLRVQSDRVQPQHF
TRBV20-1	CSAASQDTQYF
TRBV12-3/TRBV12-4	CASSSSGGHNEQFF
TRBV5-1	CASSLVTGGNTEAFF
TRBV12-3/TRBV12-4	CASSFGLAGGHITTDTQYF
TRBV6-5	CASSYSVSNQPQHF
TRBV7-3	CASSRTAGRDEQYF
TRBV12-3/TRBV12-4	CASSLTSANTGELFF
TRBV5-6	CASSPGPPSEQYF
TRBV18	CASSPPRGGGRSYNEQFF
TRBV25-1	CASSQTGVSGTDTQYF
TRBV7-6	CASSLSAGFADTQYF
TRBV3-1	CASSQAPPGVTGELFF
TRBV5-4	CASIDRTNTGELFF
TRBV20-1	CSASLGNTGSYGYTF
TRBV12-3/TRBV12-4	CASTASGQGANTGELFF
TRBV4-3	CASSQEPPDAKNIQYF
TRBV4-3	CASSQVSLHGDTGELFF
TRBV3-1	CASSQSLRETQYF
TRBV4-3	CASSQDHRSADEQFF
TRBV27	CASSSGQGKEINEKLFF
TRBV11-3	CASSQGTSGDNNEQFF
TRBV6-1	CASSEVGQSEAFF
TRBV5-1	CASSLDFDNSPLHF
TRBV20-1	CSATDPRSSRRYEQYF
TRBV4-2	CASSPRRDRSYNEQFF
TRBV6-2/TRBV6-3	CASHLGYNEQFF
TRBV12-3/TRBV12-4	CASTQDSNSNQPQHF
TRBV18	CASSPPAGVYYEQYF
TRBV6-5	CASSQYRQETQYF
TRBV15	CATSRDGVTQYF
TRBV5-1	CASSWVLGGEQFF
TRBV30	CAWSLAGARQYF
TRBV18	CASSPDGRGGYTF
TRBV12-3/TRBV12-4	CASTLTSGGLDTQYF
TRBV3-1	CASSTLQGARTGELFF
TRBV6-1	CASSDKLAGDTQYF
TRBV7-2	CASSFGMGYEQYF
TRBV20-1	CSARRAGNTEAFF
TRBV19	CASSIDLGFLSNQPQHF
TRBV9	CASSLGRIPYEQYF
TRBV4-2	CASSPQGVADTQYF
TRBV6-5	CASSYSVLGDYGYTF
TRBV27	CASRPAYRGKNQPQHF
TRBV12-3/TRBV12-4	CASTDGPSNQPQHF
TRBV20-1	CSAREFRTTIDEQYF
TRBV12-3/TRBV12-4	CASSLGWTQETQYF
TRBV7-3	CASSSAGGPTDTQYF
TRBV30	CAWSQGNYGYTF
TRBV5-1	CASSLGPSTGANVLTF
TRBV20-1	CSAKGRAGGREQFF
TRBV7-2	CASSPDPGASTSPYF
TRBV15	CATSTHRVVTGELFF
TRBV4-1	CASSHETGTRTGELFF